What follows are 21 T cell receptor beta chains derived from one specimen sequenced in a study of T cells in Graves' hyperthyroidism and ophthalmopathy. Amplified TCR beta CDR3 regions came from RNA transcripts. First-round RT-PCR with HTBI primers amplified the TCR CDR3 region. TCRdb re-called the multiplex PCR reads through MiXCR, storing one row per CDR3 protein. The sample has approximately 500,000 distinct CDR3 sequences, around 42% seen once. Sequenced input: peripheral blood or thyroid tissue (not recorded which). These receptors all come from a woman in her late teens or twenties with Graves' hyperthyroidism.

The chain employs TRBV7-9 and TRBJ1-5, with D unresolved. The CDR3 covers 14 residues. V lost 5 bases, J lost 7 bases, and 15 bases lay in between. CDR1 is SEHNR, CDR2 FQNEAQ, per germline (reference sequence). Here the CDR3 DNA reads TGTGCCAGCAGCCGTAGTGGCGGGTGGCAGCCCCAGCATTTT. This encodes CASSRSGGWQPQHF.

CDR3 amino acids: CASNSWGSGTGELFF. DNA for the CDR3: TGTGCCAGCAACAGCTGGGGGAGCGGCACCGGGGAGCTGTTTTTT. The chain is built from TRBV7-6 and TRBJ2-2; D assignment may be TRBD1 or TRBD2 (5 bases each). CDR1 is SGHVS, CDR2 FNYEAQ, per germline. The CDR3 runs 15 residues. V was clipped by 7 bases and J by 4 bases, with 16 bases between them.

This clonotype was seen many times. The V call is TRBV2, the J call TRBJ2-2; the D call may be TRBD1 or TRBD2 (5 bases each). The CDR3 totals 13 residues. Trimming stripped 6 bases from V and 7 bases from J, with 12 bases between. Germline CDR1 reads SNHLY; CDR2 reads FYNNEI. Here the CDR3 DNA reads TGTGCCAGCAGCCTTCGAGGGGACGGGGAGCTGTTTTTT. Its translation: CASSLRGDGELFF.

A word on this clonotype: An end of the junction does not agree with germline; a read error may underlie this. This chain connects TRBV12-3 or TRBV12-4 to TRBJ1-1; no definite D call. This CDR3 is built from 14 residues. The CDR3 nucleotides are TGTGCCAGCAGTGGTGACGGTGCTTACTCTGAAGCTTTCTTC. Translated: CASSGDGAYSEAFF.

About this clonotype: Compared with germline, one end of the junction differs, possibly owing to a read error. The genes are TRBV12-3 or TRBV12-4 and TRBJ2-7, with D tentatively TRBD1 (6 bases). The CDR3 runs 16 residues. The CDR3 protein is CASSSALWTATYEQCF. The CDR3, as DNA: TGTGCCAGCAGTTCAGCGCTGTGGACAGCCACCTACGAGCAGTGCTTC.

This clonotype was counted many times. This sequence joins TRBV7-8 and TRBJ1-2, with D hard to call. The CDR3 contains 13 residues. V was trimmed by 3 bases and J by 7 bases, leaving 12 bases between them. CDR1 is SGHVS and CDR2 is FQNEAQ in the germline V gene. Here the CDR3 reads CASSFDSTVGYTF. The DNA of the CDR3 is TGTGCCAGCAGCTTCGACTCCACAGTTGGCTACACCTTC.

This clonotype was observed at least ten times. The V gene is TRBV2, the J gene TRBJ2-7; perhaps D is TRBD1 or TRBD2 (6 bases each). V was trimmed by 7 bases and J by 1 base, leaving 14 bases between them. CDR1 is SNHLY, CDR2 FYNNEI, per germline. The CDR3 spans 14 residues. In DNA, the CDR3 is TGTGCCAGCAAAGGGGGGCAGGGGTCCTACGAGCAGTACTTC. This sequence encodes CASKGGQGSYEQYF. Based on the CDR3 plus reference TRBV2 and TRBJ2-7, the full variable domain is EPEVTQTPSHQVTQMGQEVILRCVPISNHLYFYWYRQILGQKVEFLVSFYNNEISEKSEIFDDQFSVERPDGSNFTLKIRSTKLEDSAMYFCASKGGQGSYEQYFGPGTRLTVT.

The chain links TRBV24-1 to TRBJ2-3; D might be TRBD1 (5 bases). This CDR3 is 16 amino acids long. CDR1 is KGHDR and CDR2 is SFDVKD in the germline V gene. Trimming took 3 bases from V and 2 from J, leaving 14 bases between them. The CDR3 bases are TGTGCCACCAGTGATCCGCAGGGTTTCCTCACAGATACGCAGTATTTT. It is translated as CATSDPQGFLTDTQYF.

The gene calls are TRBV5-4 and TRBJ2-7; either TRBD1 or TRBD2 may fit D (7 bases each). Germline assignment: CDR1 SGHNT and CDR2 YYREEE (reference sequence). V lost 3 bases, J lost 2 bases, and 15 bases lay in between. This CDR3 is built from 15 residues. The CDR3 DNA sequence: TGTGCCAGCAGCTCACAGGGGACTACACCCTACGAGCAGTACTTC. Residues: CASSSQGTTPYEQYF.

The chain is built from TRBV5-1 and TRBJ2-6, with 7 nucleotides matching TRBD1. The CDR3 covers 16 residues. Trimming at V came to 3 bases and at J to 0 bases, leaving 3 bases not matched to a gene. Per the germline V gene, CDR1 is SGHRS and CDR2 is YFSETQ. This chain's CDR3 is CASSYGQASGANVLTF. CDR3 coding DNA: TGCGCCAGCAGCTATGGACAGGCCTCTGGGGCCAACGTCCTGACTTTC.

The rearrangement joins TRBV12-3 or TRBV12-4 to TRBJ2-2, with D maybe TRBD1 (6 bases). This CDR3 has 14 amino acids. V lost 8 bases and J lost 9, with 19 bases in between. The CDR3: CASLVVGAVRELFF. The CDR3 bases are TGTGCCAGCCTAGTTGTGGGGGCCGTCCGGGAGCTGTTTTTT.

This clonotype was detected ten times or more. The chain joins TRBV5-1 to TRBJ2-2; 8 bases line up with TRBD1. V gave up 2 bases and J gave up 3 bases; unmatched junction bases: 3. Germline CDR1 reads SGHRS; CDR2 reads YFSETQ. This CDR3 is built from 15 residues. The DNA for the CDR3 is TGCGCCAGCAGCTTCAGGGGGCCCGACACCGGGGAGCTGTTTTTT. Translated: CASSFRGPDTGELFF.

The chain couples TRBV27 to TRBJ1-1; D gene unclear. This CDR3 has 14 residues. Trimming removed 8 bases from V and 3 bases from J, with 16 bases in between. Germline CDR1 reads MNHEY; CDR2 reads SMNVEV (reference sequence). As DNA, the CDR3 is TGTGCCAGCCGCGCCAGGCAGTTGGACACTGAAGCTTTCTTT. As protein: CASRARQLDTEAFF.

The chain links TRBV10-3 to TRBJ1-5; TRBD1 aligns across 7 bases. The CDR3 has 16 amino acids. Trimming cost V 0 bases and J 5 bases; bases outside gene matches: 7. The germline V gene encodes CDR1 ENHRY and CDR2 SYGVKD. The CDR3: CAISESSGGRDQPQHF. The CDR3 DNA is TGTGCCATCAGTGAGTCGTCAGGGGGGCGGGATCAGCCCCAGCATTTT.

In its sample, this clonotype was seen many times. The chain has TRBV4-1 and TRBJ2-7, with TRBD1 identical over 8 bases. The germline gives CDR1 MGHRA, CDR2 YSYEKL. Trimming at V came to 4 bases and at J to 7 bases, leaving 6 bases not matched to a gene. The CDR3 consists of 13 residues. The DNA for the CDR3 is TGCGCCAGCAGCCTTCCGACAGGGGCGGAGCAGTACTTC. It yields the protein CASSLPTGAEQYF.

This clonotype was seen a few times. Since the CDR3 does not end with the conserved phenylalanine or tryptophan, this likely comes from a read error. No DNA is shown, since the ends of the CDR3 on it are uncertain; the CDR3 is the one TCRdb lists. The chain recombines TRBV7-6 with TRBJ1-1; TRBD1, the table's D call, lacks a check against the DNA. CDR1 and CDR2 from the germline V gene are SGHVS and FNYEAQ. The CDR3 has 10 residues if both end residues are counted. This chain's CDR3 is CASGGTGLNY.

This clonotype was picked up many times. The DNA for the CDR3 is TGTGCCAGTAGGAGGGCGGCGAACACCGGGGAGCTGTTTTTT. Its translation: CASRRAANTGELFF. J is TRBJ2-2 and V is TRBV19; maybe TRBD2 (5 bases). This CDR3 has 14 amino acids. Trimming stripped 6 bases from V and 0 bases from J, with 8 bases between. Per germline, CDR1 LNHDA and CDR2 SQIVND (reference sequence).

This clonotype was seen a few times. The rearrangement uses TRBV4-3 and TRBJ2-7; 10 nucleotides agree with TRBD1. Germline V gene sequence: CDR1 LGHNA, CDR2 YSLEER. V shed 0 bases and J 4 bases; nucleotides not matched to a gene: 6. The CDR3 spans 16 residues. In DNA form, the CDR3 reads TGCGCCAGCAGCCAAGAAGGGGGGACAGGGGTTTACGAGCAGTACTTC. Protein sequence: CASSQEGGTGVYEQYF.

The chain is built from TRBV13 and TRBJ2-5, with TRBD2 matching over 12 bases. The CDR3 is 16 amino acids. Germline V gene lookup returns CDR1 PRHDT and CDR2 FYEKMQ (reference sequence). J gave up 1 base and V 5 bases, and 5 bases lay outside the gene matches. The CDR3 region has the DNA TGTGCCAGCAGCGGAGGACTAGCGGGATCCCAAGAGACCCAGTACTTC. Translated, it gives CASSGGLAGSQETQYF.

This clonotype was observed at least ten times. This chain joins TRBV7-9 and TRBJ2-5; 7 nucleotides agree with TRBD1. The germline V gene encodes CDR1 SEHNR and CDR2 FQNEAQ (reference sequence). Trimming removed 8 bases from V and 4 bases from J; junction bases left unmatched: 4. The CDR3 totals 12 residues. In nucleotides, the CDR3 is TGTGCCAGCGACAGGGTCGTAGAGACCCAGTACTTC. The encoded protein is CASDRVVETQYF.

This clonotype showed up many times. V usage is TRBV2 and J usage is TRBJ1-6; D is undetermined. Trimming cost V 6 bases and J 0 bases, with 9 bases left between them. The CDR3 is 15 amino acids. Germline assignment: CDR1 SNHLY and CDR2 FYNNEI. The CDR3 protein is CASRELSSYNSPLHF. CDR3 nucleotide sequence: TGTGCCAGCAGAGAACTGAGCTCCTATAATTCACCCCTCCACTTT.